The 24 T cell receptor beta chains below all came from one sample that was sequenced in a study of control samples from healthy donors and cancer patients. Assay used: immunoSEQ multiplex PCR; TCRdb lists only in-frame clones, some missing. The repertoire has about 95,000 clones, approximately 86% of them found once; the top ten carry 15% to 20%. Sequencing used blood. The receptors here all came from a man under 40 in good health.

The CDR3 DNA sequence: TGTGCCAGCAGCCCCGGGCCGGGACAGGGATACTACGAGCAGTACTTC. It codes for CASSPGPGQGYYEQYF. The chain links TRBV3-1 (or the pseudogene TRBV3-2) to TRBJ2-7; 9 bases line up with TRBD1. Trimming at V came to 4 bases and at J to 3 bases, leaving 10 bases not matched to a gene. There are 16 residues in the CDR3. Germline CDR1 reads LGHDT; CDR2 reads YNNKEL (reference sequence).

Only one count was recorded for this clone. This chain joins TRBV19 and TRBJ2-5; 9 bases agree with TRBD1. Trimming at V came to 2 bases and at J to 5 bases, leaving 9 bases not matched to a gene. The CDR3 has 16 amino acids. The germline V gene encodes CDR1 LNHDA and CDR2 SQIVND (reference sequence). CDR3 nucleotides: TGTGCCAGTAGTATAATGCCCGGGACAGGGTACGAGACCCAGTACTTC. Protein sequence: CASSIMPGTGYETQYF.

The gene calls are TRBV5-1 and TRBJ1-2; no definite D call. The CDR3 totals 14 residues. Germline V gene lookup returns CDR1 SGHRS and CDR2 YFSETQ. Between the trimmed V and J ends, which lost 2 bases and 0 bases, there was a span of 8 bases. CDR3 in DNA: TGCGCCAGCAGCTTCGGGGATTCTAACTATGGCTACACCTTC. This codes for CASSFGDSNYGYTF.

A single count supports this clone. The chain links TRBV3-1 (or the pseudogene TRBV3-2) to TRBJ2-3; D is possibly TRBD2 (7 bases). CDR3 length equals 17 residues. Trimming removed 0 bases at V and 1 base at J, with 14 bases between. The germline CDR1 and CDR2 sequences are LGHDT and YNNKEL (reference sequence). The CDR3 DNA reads TGTGCCAGCAGCCAAGATCTTGTGGGGGGGCGCACAGATACGCAGTATTTT. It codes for CASSQDLVGGRTDTQYF.

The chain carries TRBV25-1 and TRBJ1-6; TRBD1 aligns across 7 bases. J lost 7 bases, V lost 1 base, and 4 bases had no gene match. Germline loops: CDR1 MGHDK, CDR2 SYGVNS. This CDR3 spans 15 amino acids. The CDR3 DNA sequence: TGTGCCAGCAGTGAATCCAGGGGGGCCAATTCACCCCTCCACTTT. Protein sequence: CASSESRGANSPLHF.

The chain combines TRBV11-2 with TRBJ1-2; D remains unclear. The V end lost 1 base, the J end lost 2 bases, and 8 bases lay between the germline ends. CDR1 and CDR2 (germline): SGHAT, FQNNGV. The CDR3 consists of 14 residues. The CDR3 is CASSLGGRNYGYTF. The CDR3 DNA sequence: TGTGCCAGCAGCTTAGGAGGACGGAACTATGGCTACACCTTC.

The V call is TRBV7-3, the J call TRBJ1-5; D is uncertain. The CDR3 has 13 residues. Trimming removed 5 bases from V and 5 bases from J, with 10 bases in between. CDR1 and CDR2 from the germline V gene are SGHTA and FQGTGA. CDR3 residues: CASSPGPDQPQHF. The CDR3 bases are TGTGCCAGCAGCCCCGGACCTGATCAGCCCCAGCATTTT.

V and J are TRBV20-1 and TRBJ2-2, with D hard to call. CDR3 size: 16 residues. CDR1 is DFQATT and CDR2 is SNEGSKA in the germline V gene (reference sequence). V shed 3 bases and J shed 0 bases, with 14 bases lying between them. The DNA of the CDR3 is TGCAGTGCTAGTAGGTTGGGCGGCCCGAACACCGGGGAGCTGTTTTTT. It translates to CSASRLGGPNTGELFF.

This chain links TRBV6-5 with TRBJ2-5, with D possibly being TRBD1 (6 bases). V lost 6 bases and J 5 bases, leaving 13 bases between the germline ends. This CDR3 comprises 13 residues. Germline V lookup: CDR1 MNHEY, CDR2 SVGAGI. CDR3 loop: CASRSTGAETQYF. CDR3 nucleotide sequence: TGTGCCAGCAGATCGACAGGAGCGGAGACCCAGTACTTC.

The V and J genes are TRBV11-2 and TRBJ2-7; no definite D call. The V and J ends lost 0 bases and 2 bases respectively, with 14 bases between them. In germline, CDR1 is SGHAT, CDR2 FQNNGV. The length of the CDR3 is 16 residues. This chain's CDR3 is CASSLDLSFVAYEQYF. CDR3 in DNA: TGTGCCAGCAGCTTAGATCTTAGCTTCGTTGCCTACGAGCAGTACTTC. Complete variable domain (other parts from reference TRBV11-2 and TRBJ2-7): EAGVAQSPRYKIIEKRQSVAFWCNPISGHATLYWYQQILGQGPKLLIQFQNNGVVDDSQLPKDRFSAERLKGVDSTLKIQPAKLEDSAVYLCASSLDLSFVAYEQYFGPGTRLTVT.

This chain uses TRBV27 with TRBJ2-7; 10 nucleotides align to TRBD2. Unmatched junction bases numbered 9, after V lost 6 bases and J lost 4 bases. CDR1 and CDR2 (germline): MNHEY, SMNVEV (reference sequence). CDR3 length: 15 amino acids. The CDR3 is CASSHRSSGGYEQYF. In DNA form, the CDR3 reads TGTGCCAGCAGCCATCGATCTAGCGGGGGATACGAGCAGTACTTC.

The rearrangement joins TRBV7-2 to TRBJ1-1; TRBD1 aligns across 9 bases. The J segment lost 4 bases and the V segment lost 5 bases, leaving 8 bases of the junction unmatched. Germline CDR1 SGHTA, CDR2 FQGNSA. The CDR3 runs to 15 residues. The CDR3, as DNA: TGTGCCAGCAGCCCATTGGGACAGGGAATCACTGAAGCTTTCTTT. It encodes CASSPLGQGITEAFF.

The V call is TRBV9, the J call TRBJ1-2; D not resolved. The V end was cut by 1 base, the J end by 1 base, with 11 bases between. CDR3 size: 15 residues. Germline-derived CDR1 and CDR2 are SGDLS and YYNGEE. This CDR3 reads CASSVSGSYNYGYTF. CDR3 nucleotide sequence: TGTGCCAGCAGCGTATCTGGCAGTTATAACTATGGCTACACCTTC.

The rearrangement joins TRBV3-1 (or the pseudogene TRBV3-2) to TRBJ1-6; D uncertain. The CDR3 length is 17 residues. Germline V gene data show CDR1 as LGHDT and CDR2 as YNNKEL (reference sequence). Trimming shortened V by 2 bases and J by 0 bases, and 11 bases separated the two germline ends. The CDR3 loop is CASSQSDFGSYNSPLHF. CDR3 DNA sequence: TGTGCCAGCAGCCAAAGTGACTTCGGCTCCTATAATTCACCCCTCCACTTT.

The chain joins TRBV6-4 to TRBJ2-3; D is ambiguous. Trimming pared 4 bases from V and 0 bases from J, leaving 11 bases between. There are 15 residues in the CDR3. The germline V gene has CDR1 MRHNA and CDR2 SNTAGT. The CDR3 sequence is CASSATAASTDTQYF. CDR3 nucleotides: TGTGCCAGCAGTGCGACCGCCGCTAGCACAGATACGCAGTATTTT.

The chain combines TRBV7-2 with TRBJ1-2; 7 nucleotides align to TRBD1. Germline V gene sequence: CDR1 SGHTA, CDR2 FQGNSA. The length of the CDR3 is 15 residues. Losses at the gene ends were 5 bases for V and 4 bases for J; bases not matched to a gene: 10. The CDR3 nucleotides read TGTGCCAGCAGCATAACAGGGGATTCAATCTATGGCTACACCTTC. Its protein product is CASSITGDSIYGYTF. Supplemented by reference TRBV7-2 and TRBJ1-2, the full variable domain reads GAGVSQSPSNKVTEKGKDVELRCDPISGHTALYWYRQSLGQGLEFLIYFQGNSAPDKSGLPSDRFSAERTGGSVSTLTIQRTQQEDSAVYLCASSITGDSIYGYTFGSGTRLTVV.

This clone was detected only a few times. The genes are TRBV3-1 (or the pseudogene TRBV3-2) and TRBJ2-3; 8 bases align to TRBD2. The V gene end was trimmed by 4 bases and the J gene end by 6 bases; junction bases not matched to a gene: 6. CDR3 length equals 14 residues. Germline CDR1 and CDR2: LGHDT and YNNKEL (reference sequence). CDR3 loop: CASSLGTRGDTQYF. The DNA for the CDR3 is TGTGCCAGCAGCCTAGGGACTAGGGGCGATACGCAGTATTTT.

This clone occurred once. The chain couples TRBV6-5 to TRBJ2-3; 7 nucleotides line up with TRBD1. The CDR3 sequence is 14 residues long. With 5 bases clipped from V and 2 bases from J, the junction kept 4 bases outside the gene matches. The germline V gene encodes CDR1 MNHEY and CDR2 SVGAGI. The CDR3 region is CASSQDRTTDTQYF. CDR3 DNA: TGTGCCAGCAGTCAGGACAGGACCACAGATACGCAGTATTTT.

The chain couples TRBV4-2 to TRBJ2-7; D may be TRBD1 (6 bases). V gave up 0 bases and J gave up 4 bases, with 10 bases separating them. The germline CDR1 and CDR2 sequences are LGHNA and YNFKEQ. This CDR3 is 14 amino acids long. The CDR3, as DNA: TGTGCCAGCAGCCAAGAAGGTACAGGGTACGAGCAGTACTTC. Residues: CASSQEGTGYEQYF.

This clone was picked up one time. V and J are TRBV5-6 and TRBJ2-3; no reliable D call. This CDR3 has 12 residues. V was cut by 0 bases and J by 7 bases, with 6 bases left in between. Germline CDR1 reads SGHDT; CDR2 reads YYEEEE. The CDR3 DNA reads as TGTGCCAGCAGCTTGGCACGAAATACGCAGTATTTT. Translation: CASSLARNTQYF.

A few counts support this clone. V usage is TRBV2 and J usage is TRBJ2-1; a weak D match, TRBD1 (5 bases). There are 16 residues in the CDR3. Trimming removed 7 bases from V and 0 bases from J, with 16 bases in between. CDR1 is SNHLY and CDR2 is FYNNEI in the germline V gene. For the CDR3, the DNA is TGTGCCAGCATCGACAGCCTTCTAAGCTCCTACAATGAGCAGTTCTTC. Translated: CASIDSLLSSYNEQFF.

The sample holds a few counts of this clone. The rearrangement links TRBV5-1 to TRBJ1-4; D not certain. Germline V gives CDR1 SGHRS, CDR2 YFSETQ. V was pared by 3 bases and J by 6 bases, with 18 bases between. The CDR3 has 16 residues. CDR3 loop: CASSWIGVGLDEKLFF. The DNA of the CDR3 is TGCGCCAGCAGCTGGATCGGGGTGGGCCTGGATGAAAAACTGTTTTTT.

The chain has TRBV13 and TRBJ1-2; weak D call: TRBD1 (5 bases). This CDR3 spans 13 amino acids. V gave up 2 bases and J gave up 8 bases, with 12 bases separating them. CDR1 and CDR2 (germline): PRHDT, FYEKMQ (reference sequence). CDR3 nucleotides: TGTGCCAGCAGCTTACGTATTAGGGGCGGCTACACCTTC. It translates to CASSLRIRGGYTF.

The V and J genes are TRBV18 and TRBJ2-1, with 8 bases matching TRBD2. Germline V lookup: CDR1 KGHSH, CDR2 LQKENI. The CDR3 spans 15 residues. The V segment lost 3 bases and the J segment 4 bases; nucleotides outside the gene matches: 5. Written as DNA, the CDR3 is TGTGCCAGCTCACCTGGGCGGGGGGCTTACAATGAGCAGTTCTTC. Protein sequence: CASSPGRGAYNEQFF. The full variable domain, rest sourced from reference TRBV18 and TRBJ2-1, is NAGVMQNPRHLVRRRGQEARLRCSPMKGHSHVYWYRQLPEEGLKFMVYLQKENIIDESGMPKERFSAEFPKEGPSILRIQQVVRGDSAAYFCASSPGRGAYNEQFFGPGTRLTVL.